The 15 T cell receptor beta chains in this list originate from one sample, sequenced in a study of T-cell reconstitution after alpha-beta-depleted transplantation in children. This sample's TCRbeta library carried unique molecular identifier barcodes. TCRdb ran MiXCR on the PCR reads and lists one entry per CDR3 protein. Of about 470,000 distinct CDR3 sequences in the sample, around two fifths were seen once. The source material was PBMCs, sampled before TCRalphabeta/CD19-depleted stem cell transplant. Receptors originate from a girl aged 2-10 years with aplastic anemia, due to receive a stem cell transplant.

This chain joins TRBV18 and TRBJ1-5; D unresolved. With 3 bases removed from V and 2 bases from J, the gap between germline ends came to 8 bases. The CDR3 covers 14 residues. CDR1 is KGHSH and CDR2 is LQKENI in the germline V gene. This CDR3 is CASSPTRGNQPQHF. The CDR3 region has the DNA TGTGCCAGCTCACCGACACGGGGCAATCAGCCCCAGCATTTT.

This clonotype was counted at least ten times. V gene TRBV12-3 or TRBV12-4 combines with J gene TRBJ2-7; 7 bases fit TRBD1. CDR3 length: 14 residues. Germline trimming cut 3 bases from V and 6 bases from J; bases unmatched to any gene: 8. In nucleotides, the CDR3 is TGTGCCAGCAGTTTTCGAACAGGGGATGTCGAGCAGTACTTC. It encodes CASSFRTGDVEQYF.

This chain connects TRBV11-3 to TRBJ2-3, with D tentatively TRBD1 (6 bases). Germline V gene data show CDR1 as SGHNT and CDR2 as YENEEA. The CDR3 consists of 14 residues. V lost 2 bases and J lost 4, with 10 bases in between. Here the CDR3 DNA reads TGTGCCAGCAGCTTATTCCAGGGGTCAGATACGCAGTATTTT. Protein sequence: CASSLFQGSDTQYF. Together with reference TRBV11-3 and TRBJ2-3, the CDR3 gives the full variable domain: EAGVVQSPRYKIIEKKQPVAFWCNPISGHNTLYWYLQNLGQGPELLIRYENEEAVDDSQLPKDRFSAERLKGVDSTLKIQPAELGDSAVYLCASSLFQGSDTQYFGPGTRLTVL.

At least ten counts were recorded for this clonotype. The V call is TRBV7-6, the J call TRBJ2-7, with TRBD1 as a possible D gene (8 bases). V lost 1 base to trimming and J lost 3 bases, with 16 bases between them. The V gene's germline CDR1 is SGHVS and CDR2 FNYEAQ. The CDR3 spans 16 residues. The CDR3 bases are TGTGCCAGCAGCTTAGGTCCGGGAGGACAGGGCTACGAGCAGTACTTC. This translates into CASSLGPGGQGYEQYF.

The chain combines TRBV20-1 with TRBJ2-3; possible D gene TRBD2, 6 bases. The CDR3 is 15 residues long. From germline, CDR1 is DFQATT and CDR2 SNEGSKA (reference sequence). The ends were cut back, 5 bases at V and 7 bases at J, with 22 bases in the middle. In DNA, the CDR3 is TGCAGTGCTTCCGATACTCTCGGGGGAAGTCATACGCAGTATTTT. This encodes CSASDTLGGSHTQYF.

In regard to this clonotype: Mismatch with germline at one junction end may stem from a read error. The rearrangement joins TRBV19 to TRBJ2-1; D gene unclear. The CDR3 has 15 amino acids. Germline CDR1 is LNHDA and CDR2 is SQIVND (reference sequence). CDR3 protein: CASNINRAGSNEQFF. Here the CDR3 DNA reads TGTGCCAGTAATATAAACCGCGCAGGTTCCAATGAGCAGTTCTTC.

V usage is TRBV9 and J usage is TRBJ2-4; no definite D call. V was cut by 0 bases and J by 6 bases, with 10 bases left in between. There are 14 residues in the CDR3. Germline lookup yields CDR1 SGDLS and CDR2 YYNGEE. This CDR3 is CASSVGRWGNIQYF. The CDR3 coding sequence is TGTGCCAGCAGCGTAGGGCGTTGGGGAAACATTCAGTACTTC.

This clonotype was counted once. The chain is built from TRBV6-1 and TRBJ2-1; 8 bases line up with TRBD2. Losses at the gene ends were 8 bases for V and 10 bases for J; bases not matched to a gene: 22. This CDR3 is built from 17 residues. Germline V gene data show CDR1 as MNHNS and CDR2 as SASEGT. The CDR3 DNA follows: TGTGCCAGCGGTACCAACCCCTCTAGGACGGGAGGGCAAGAGCAGTTCTTC. Protein product: CASGTNPSRTGGQEQFF.

This clonotype was detected once. This chain connects TRBV12-3 or TRBV12-4 to TRBJ1-6, with 8 bases that match TRBD1. J gave up 10 bases and V 7 bases, and 6 bases lay outside the gene matches. This CDR3 contains 13 residues. As DNA, the CDR3 is TGTGCCAGCACCCGACAGGGGTCATCACCCCTCCACTTT. Its translation: CASTRQGSSPLHF.

This clonotype was observed a few times. The gene calls are TRBV20-1 and TRBJ2-5; D is perhaps TRBD1 (6 bases). The CDR3 is made up of 16 amino acids. Germline-derived CDR1 and CDR2 are DFQATT and SNEGSKA (reference sequence). Between the trimmed V and J ends, which lost 0 bases and 4 bases, there was a span of 18 bases. The CDR3 region is CSARDQGGPKLETQYF. DNA of the CDR3: TGCAGTGCTAGAGATCAAGGGGGACCGAAGCTAGAGACCCAGTACTTC.

This clonotype was recorded a few times. J is TRBJ1-2 and V is TRBV15; 7 bases map to TRBD1. Germline CDR1 LNHNV, CDR2 YYDKDF (reference sequence). V shed 5 bases and J 7 bases; nucleotides not matched to a gene: 10. There are 14 residues in the CDR3. The CDR3 nucleotides read TGTGCCACCAGCGAGAGACAGGGAGTTGCTGGCTACACCTTC. Protein sequence: CATSERQGVAGYTF.

V usage is TRBV7-9 and J usage is TRBJ2-3, with TRBD1 matching 9 bases. Germline lookup yields CDR1 SEHNR and CDR2 FQNEAQ (reference sequence). V lost 6 bases, J lost 3 bases, and 7 bases stayed unmatched. This CDR3 comprises 15 residues. CDR3 bases: TGTGCCAGCAGTGGGGACAGGGCTGTTACAGATACGCAGTATTTT. As protein: CASSGDRAVTDTQYF.

Concerning this clonotype itself: An end of the junction differs from the germline gene, which may be a read error. This chain joins TRBV20-1 and TRBJ2-1; 7 bases fit TRBD1. The CDR3 runs 14 residues. CDR1 and CDR2 from the germline V gene are DFQATT and SNEGSKA (reference sequence). This CDR3 reads CSASSGTDYNKQFF. As DNA, the CDR3 is TGCAGTGCTAGCTCCGGGACAGACTACAATAAGCAGTTCTTC.

This clonotype was detected ten times or more. The chain employs TRBV7-2 and TRBJ2-1, with D possibly being TRBD1 (5 bases). The CDR3 has 15 amino acids. Germline V gene sequence: CDR1 SGHTA, CDR2 FQGNSA. V lost 7 bases and J 6 bases, leaving 19 bases between the germline ends. The DNA of the CDR3 is TGTGCCAGCACCCCAGCCCCACAGGCGGTCAATGAGCAGTTCTTC. Translation gives CASTPAPQAVNEQFF.

This clonotype came up a few times. The V and J genes are TRBV2 and TRBJ2-3; 12 bases match TRBD2. The V segment lost 8 bases and the J segment 5 bases; nucleotides outside the gene matches: 17. There are 18 residues in the CDR3. The V gene's germline CDR1 is SNHLY and CDR2 FYNNEI. CDR3 protein: CASLRASGRAIAGDTQYF. CDR3 in DNA: TGTGCCAGCTTGAGGGCTAGCGGGAGGGCCATTGCAGGAGATACGCAGTATTTT.